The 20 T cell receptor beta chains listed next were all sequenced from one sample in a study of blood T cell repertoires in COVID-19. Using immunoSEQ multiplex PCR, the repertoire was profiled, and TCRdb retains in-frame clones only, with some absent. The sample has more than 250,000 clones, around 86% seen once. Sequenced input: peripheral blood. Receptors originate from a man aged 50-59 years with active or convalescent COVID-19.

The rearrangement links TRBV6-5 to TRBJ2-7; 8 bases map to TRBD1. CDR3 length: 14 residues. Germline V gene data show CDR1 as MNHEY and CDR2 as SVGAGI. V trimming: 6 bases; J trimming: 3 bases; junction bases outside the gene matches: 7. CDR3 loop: CASRTGQGFYEQYF. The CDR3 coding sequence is TGTGCCAGCAGAACCGGACAGGGTTTCTACGAGCAGTACTTC.

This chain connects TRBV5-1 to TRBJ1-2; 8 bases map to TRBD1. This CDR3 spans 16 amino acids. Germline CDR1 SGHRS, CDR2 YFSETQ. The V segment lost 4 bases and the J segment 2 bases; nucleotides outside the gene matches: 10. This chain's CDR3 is CASSRQPTGENYGYTF. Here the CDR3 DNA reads TGCGCCAGCAGCCGTCAACCGACAGGGGAGAACTATGGCTACACCTTC.

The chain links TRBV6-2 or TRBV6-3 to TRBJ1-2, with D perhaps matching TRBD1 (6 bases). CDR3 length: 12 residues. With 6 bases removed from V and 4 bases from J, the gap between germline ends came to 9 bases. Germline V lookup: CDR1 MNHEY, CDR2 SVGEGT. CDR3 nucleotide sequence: TGTGCCAGCAGCGACAGGAGCTATGGCTACACCTTC. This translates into CASSDRSYGYTF.

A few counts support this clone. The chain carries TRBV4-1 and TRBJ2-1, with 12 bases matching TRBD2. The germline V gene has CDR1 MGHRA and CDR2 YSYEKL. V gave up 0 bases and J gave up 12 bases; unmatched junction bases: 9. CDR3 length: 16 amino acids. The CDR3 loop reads CASSQDGLAGGSRQFF. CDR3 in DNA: TGCGCCAGCAGCCAAGATGGGCTAGCGGGGGGGTCCAGGCAGTTCTTC.

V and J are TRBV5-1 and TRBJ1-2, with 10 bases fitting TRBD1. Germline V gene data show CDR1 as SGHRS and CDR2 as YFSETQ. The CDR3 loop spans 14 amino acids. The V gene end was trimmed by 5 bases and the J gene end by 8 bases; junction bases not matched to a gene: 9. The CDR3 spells CASSQGQGIGGYTF. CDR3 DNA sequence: TGCGCCAGCAGTCAGGGACAGGGGATCGGCGGCTACACCTTC.

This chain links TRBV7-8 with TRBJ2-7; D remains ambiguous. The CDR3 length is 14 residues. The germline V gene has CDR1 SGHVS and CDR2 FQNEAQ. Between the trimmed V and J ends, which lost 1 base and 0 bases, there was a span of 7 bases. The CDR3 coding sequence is TGTGCCAGCAGCTTAGGGCTTTCCTCCTACGAGCAGTACTTC. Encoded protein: CASSLGLSSYEQYF.

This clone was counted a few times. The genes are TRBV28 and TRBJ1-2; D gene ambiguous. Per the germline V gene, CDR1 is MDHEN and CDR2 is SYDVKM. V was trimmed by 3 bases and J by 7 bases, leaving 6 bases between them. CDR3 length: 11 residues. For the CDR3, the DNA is TGTGCCAGCAGTTTCGTTAGTGGCTACACCTTC. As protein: CASSFVSGYTF.

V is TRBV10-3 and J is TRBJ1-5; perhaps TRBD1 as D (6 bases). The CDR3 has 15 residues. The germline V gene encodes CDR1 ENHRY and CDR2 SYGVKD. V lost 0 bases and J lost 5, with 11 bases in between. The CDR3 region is CAISESAGAHQPQHF. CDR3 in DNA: TGTGCCATCAGTGAGTCGGCGGGGGCGCATCAGCCCCAGCATTTT.

For the CDR3, the DNA is TGTGCCAGCACTTATAGGGCGGGAGCCAGCACCGGGGAGCTGTTTTTT. It codes for CASTYRAGASTGELFF. V usage is TRBV11-2 and J usage is TRBJ2-2; 7 positions agree with TRBD2. The CDR3 extends over 16 amino acids. V lost 7 bases, J lost 4 bases, and 12 bases stayed unmatched. Germline V lookup: CDR1 SGHAT, CDR2 FQNNGV.

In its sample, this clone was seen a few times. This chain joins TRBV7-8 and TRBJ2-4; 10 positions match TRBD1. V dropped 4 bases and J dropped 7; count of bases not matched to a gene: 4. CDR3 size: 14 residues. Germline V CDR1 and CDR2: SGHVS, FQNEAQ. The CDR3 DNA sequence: TGTGCCAGCAGCTCACCGGGACAGGGGAACATTCAGTACTTC. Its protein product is CASSSPGQGNIQYF.

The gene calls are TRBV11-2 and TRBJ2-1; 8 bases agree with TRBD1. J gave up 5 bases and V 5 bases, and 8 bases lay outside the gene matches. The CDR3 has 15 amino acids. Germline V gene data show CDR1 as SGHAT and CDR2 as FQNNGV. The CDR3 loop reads CASSTRTGMNNEQFF. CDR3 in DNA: TGTGCCAGCAGCACCAGGACAGGGATGAACAATGAGCAGTTCTTC.

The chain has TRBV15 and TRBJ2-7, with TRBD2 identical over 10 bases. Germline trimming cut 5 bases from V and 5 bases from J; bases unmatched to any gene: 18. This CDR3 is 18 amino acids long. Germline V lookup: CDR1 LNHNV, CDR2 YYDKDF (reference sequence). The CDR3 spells CATSDSLKRGGPLNEQYF. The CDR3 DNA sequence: TGTGCCACCAGCGACTCCTTGAAGCGGGGGGGCCCTTTAAACGAGCAGTACTTC. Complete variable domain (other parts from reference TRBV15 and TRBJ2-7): DAMVIQNPRYQVTQFGKPVTLSCSQTLNHNVMYWYQQKSSQAPKLLFHYYDKDFNNEADTPDNFQSRRPNTSFCFLDIRSPGLGDTAMYLCATSDSLKRGGPLNEQYFGPGTRLTVT.

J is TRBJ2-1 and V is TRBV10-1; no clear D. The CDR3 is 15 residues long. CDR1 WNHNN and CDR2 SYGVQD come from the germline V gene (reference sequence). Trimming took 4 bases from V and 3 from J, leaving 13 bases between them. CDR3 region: CASSGGPSFYNEQFF. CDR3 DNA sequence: TGCGCCAGCAGTGGTGGGCCTTCCTTCTACAATGAGCAGTTCTTC.

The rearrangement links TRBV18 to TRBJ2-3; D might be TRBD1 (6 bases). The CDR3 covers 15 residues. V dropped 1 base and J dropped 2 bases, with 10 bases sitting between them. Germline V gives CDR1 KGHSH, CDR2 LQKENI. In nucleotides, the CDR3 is TGTGCCAGCTCACCACGGGCAGGGGACACAGATACGCAGTATTTT. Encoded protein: CASSPRAGDTDTQYF.

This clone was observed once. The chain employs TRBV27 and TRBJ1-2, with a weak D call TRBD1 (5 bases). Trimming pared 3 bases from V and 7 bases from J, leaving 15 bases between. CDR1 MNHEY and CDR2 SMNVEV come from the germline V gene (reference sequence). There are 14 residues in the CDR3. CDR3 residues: CASSLGQSQGGYTF. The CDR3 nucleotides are TGTGCCAGCAGTTTGGGGCAGTCTCAGGGTGGCTACACCTTC.

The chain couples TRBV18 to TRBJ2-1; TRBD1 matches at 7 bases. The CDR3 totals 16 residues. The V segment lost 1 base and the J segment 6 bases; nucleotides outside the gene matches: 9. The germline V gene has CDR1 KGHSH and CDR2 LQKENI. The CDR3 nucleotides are TGTGCCAGCTCACCACTCGGGACAGAAATTTCCAATGAGCAGTTCTTC. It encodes CASSPLGTEISNEQFF.

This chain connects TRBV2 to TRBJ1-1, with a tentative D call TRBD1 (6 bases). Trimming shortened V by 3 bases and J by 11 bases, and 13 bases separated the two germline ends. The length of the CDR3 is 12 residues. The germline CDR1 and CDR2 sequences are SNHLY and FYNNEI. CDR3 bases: TGTGCCAGCAGTGATTCCGGGGGGCACGCTTTCTTT. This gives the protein CASSDSGGHAFF. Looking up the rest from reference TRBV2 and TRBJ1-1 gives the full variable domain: EPEVTQTPSHQVTQMGQEVILRCVPISNHLYFYWYRQILGQKVEFLVSFYNNEISEKSEIFDDQFSVERPDGSNFTLKIRSTKLEDSAMYFCASSDSGGHAFFGQGTRLTVV.

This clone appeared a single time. DNA for the CDR3: TGTGCCAGCCGTACGGGGGGCCGGGAGGGCTACACCTTC. It translates to CASRTGGREGYTF. This rearrangement joins TRBV6-5 to TRBJ1-2; D might be TRBD1 (6 bases). CDR3 length equals 13 residues. The germline V gene encodes CDR1 MNHEY and CDR2 SVGAGI. The germline V and J ends were trimmed by 8 bases and 8 bases, with 18 bases remaining between them.

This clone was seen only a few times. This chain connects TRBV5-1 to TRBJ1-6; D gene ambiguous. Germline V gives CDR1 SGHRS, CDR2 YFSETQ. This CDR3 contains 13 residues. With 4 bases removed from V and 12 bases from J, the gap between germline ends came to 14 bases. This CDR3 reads CASSQDPYGPLHF. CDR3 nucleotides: TGCGCCAGCAGCCAGGATCCCTATGGACCCCTCCACTTT. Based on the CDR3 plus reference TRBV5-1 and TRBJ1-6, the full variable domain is KAGVTQTPRYLIKTRGQQVTLSCSPISGHRSVSWYQQTPGQGLQFLFEYFSETQRNKGNFPGRFSGRQFSNSRSEMNVSTLELGDSALYLCASSQDPYGPLHFGNGTRLTVT.

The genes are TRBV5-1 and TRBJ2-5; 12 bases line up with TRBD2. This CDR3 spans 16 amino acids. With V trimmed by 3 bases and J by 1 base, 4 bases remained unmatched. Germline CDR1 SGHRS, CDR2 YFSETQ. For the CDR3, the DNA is TGCGCCAGCAGCTCCGGACTAGCGGGGTTCCAAGAGACCCAGTACTTC. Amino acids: CASSSGLAGFQETQYF.